This T cell receptor beta chain was captured by sequencing in a study of T cell responses to AZD1222 COVID-19 vaccine. Study outcomes and limitations: Clonal diversity may have been underestimated in mostly white British donors.

With respect to this clone: Its antigen is not known.

The assay was immunoSEQ multiplex PCR, and TCRdb's table has in-frame clones only and misses some. The sample includes over 90,000 clones, more than 85% of them seen just once. Germline lookup yields CDR1 LNHDA and CDR2 SQIVND (reference sequence). V gave up 7 bases and J gave up 1 base; unmatched junction bases: 3. This CDR3 has 13 residues. Sample: peripheral blood, taken 28 days after the second AZD1222 dose. This chain uses TRBV19 with TRBJ1-1; 7 bases are a match to TRBD1. The TCR sequence derives from an adult who received the AZD1222 COVID-19 vaccine. This CDR3 is CASTRQGNTEAFF. The DNA of the CDR3 is TGTGCCAGTACAAGACAGGGGAACACTGAAGCTTTCTTT.